A selection of T cell receptor beta chains follows, all from one sample in a study of blood T cell repertoires in COVID-19. Profiled with immunoSEQ multiplex PCR; TCRdb holds only in-frame clones, not every one. The sample shows fewer than 350,000 clones, about 89% of them seen only once. Sequencing was carried out using PBMCs or T cells enriched from blood (not recorded which). The receptors shown here come from a man aged 55 to 70 who had recovered from COVID-19. Each CDR3 is given with its conserved first and last residue.

V gene,CDR3 length,J gene,CDR3 protein
TRBV21-1,13,TRBJ1-2,CASTQTGDHGYTF
TRBV19,15,TRBJ2-7,CASSRSGTGVDEQYF
TRBV5-1,15,TRBJ2-2,CASSLGPRVNGELFF
TRBV11-2,13,TRBJ1-2,CASSLDPQRGYTF
TRBV7-2,14,TRBJ2-1,CASSGTDSYNEQFF
TRBV19,17,TRBJ2-1,CASSIEEREGYYNEQFF
TRBV5-4,11,TRBJ2-5,CASSVRETQYF
TRBV7-8,16,TRBJ2-7,CASSLSAGGLSYEQYF
TRBV7-3,15,TRBJ1-6,CASSITGGAGSPLHF
TRBV29-1,12,TRBJ2-3,CSVTSVTDTQYF
TRBV4-3,15,TRBJ1-5,CASSRLTGAEQPQHF
TRBV9,15,TRBJ1-2,CASSPGQGASWGYTF
TRBV5-4,15,TRBJ2-2,CASSSQQGMAGELFF
TRBV11-2,13,TRBJ2-1,CASSGGAYNEQFF
TRBV4-2,16,TRBJ2-7,CASSQSLAEVSYEQYF
TRBV7-9,17,TRBJ1-1,CASSPGGRGVGPAEAFF
TRBV5-6,16,TRBJ2-7,CASSPYGGAGSYEQYF
TRBV27,16,TRBJ2-2,CASSNPETGDTGELFF
TRBV7-2,14,TRBJ2-1,CASSPSGGLGVQFF
TRBV27,17,TRBJ2-1,CASSLYGLAGPYNEQFF
TRBV4-3,18,TRBJ2-2,CASSQAGKGTSNTGELFF
TRBV6-1,14,TRBJ1-1,CASSETGGNTEAFF
TRBV28,16,TRBJ1-5,CASRNFGGAGNQPQHF
TRBV5-6,12,TRBJ2-5,CASEAYQETQYF
TRBV4-2,15,TRBJ1-2,CASSPTMAFLLGYTF
TRBV5-1,16,TRBJ2-2,CASSFVSGANTGELFF
TRBV28,15,TRBJ2-7,CASSPGGGQTYEQYF
TRBV7-6,17,TRBJ2-1,CASSPRLPSGSYNEQFF
TRBV28,15,TRBJ1-2,CASSNIEGPNYGYTF
TRBV2,13,TRBJ2-7,CASQPGQGLEQYF
TRBV29-1,13,TRBJ2-7,CSVVPGVSYEQYF
TRBV10-3,12,TRBJ2-7,CAIGRGQSEQYF
TRBV9,15,TRBJ1-2,CASSVSSQALYGYTF
TRBV30,13,TRBJ2-5,CAWSGVAEETQYF
TRBV7-9,18,TRBJ1-2,CASSLAMRGRAGDYGYTF
TRBV7-2,14,TRBJ1-1,CASSYREGNTEAFF
TRBV18,16,TRBJ1-1,CASSPRTGGVGTEAFF
TRBV7-6,16,TRBJ2-1,CASSLGPRQSYNEQFF
TRBV29-1,13,TRBJ1-1,CSACPSLNTEAFF
TRBV7-9,14,TRBJ2-2,CASSLIVQGGELFF
TRBV2,14,TRBJ2-2,CASSVRESTGELFF
TRBV28,15,TRBJ2-2,CASRMGLANTGELFF
TRBV2,14,TRBJ1-1,CASIEGTEITEAFF
TRBV7-9,13,TRBJ1-6,CASSPTGFSPLHF
TRBV28,16,TRBJ1-1,CASSTLQGKENTEAFF
TRBV2,14,TRBJ1-2,CASSEGGWSYGYTF
TRBV6-2/TRBV6-3,18,TRBJ1-1,CASSYLGHPLPANTEAFF
TRBV2,13,TRBJ1-2,CASSESVYYGYTF
TRBV7-3,13,TRBJ1-5,CASSLRGGWPQHF
TRBV11-2,11,TRBJ2-5,CASSLAGGQYF
TRBV19,14,TRBJ1-4,CASRTGATNEKLFF
TRBV6-1,15,TRBJ2-7,CASSDRTSGIYEQYF
TRBV5-5,14,TRBJ1-4,CASSLGGFGEKLFF
TRBV19,15,TRBJ2-1,CASSDLAGGYNEQFF
TRBV18,13,TRBJ2-3,CASSPGQGNPQYF